One and the same sample provided the 6 T cell receptor beta chains below, sequenced in a study of vaccination and CD4 T cells after COVID-19 (dated by TCRdb to between 2022 and 2023). The treatment or condition label of this sample denotes: roughly ten-day PBMC culture with coronavirus spike peptide pools or control peptides (ViraFEST assay). Library prep was done by PCR. The instrument given in TCRdb is Illumina iSeq 100. TCR sequencing of DNA from cultured CD4+ T cells used the Oncomine TCR Beta short-read assay at the Johns Hopkins FTIC core. TCRdb ran its own pipeline on the public reads, namely fastp trimming at Q25 and MiXCR clone calling, and kept in-frame beta chains. Rows are combined by CDR3 protein, so each entry shows the most common genes and DNA. The sample records about 17,000 distinct CDR3 sequences, just under 50% of which are singletons. The ten largest clones capture 4.9% of the sample.

Their recognized antigens are unknown. The material sequenced was CD4+ T cells from blood, cultured in vitro, taken before SARS-CoV-2 vaccination. Every receptor here comes from a human donor who had recovered from COVID-19.

The rearrangement links TRBV10-2 to TRBJ2-7; TRBD2 aligns across 7 bases. The V gene end was trimmed by 0 bases and the J gene end by 0 bases; junction bases not matched to a gene: 8. The CDR3 has 17 residues. Germline CDR1 is WSHSY and CDR2 is SAAADI. The DNA of the CDR3 is TGCGCCAGCAGTGAGTCGCAGTGGCGGGGGAGCTCCTACGAGCAGTACTTC. It yields the protein CASSESQWRGSSYEQYF.

The V and J genes are TRBV29-1 and TRBJ1-5; D is perhaps TRBD1 (5 bases). Trimming stripped 7 bases from V and 2 bases from J, with 12 bases between. Germline CDR1 reads SQVTM; CDR2 reads ANQGSEA. The CDR3 has 13 amino acids. The CDR3 nucleotides read TGCAGCGCAAGAGGGGAGGGCAATCAGCCCCAGCATTTT. Protein: CSARGEGNQPQHF.

The chain has TRBV7-2 and TRBJ2-7; weak D call: TRBD1 (6 bases). The CDR3 loop spans 15 amino acids. V gave up 1 base and J gave up 5 bases, with 15 bases separating them. Germline V gives CDR1 SGHTA, CDR2 FQGNSA. CDR3 region: CASSLGPGETDEQYF. The DNA of the CDR3 is TGTGCCAGCAGCTTAGGCCCAGGGGAAACCGACGAGCAGTACTTC.

A few counts support this clonotype. CDR3 coding DNA: TGTGCCAGCAGCAGTACAGGGGCCGGGGAGACCCAGTACTTC. The encoded protein is CASSSTGAGETQYF. The chain recombines TRBV7-3 with TRBJ2-5, with 7 bases matching TRBD1. CDR3 length: 14 residues. V lost 5 bases and J lost 5; bases outside the gene matches: 8. Germline CDR1 SGHTA, CDR2 FQGTGA.

The chain links TRBV27 to TRBJ2-7, with D possibly TRBD2 on 6 matching bases. The CDR3 has 13 residues. Per the germline V gene, CDR1 is MNHEY and CDR2 is SMNVEV (reference sequence). V dropped 2 bases and J dropped 7 bases, with 12 bases sitting between them. The CDR3 nucleotides read TGTGCCAGCAGTTTAAGGCCTGGGGGGGAGCAGTACTTC. This translates into CASSLRPGGEQYF.

There are a few counts of this clonotype. This sequence joins TRBV27 and TRBJ1-2; D may be TRBD1 (5 bases). The V end was cut by 6 bases, the J end by 8 bases, with 19 bases between. Germline CDR1 reads MNHEY; CDR2 reads SMNVEV (reference sequence). The CDR3 sequence is 14 residues long. The DNA for the CDR3 is TGTGCCAGCAGCCCCGACAGAGGGGTGGGGGGCTACACCTTC. Protein sequence: CASSPDRGVGGYTF.